The clone carrying this TCR beta chain was observed many times. Its specificity is not known. Trimming took 3 bases from V and 6 from J, leaving 17 bases between them. This CDR3 comprises 16 residues. Germline lookup yields CDR1 LNHNV and CDR2 YYDKDF (reference sequence). This entry belongs to a study of human T cells and chemical hapten exposure. Study in general: Largely, small differences in pooled library volume made per-sample TCR yields vary. Study outcomes and limitations: The formation of large CDR3 similarity clusters by expanded TCRs significantly exceeded that of controls.

In the authors' workflow: A per-sample median of around 100,000 TCRs was observed, with a range of about 23,224 to 700,000. TCRdb passed the RACE reads through MiXCR, listing each CDR3 protein once. These V and J calls originate from TCRdb's pipeline instead of the authors' own analysis. The sample contains roughly 100,000 distinct CDR3 sequences, more than 10% of which appear only once. Noted time point: pre-sensitization, week 0. Treatment of the sample: therapeutic diphenylcyclopropenone sensitization with weekly scalp DPC. The starting material was whole blood, obtained in connection with sensitization to the hapten diphenylcyclopropenone (DPC). This chain connects TRBV15 to TRBJ1-4; possible D gene TRBD1, 5 bases. The sequence was obtained from an older woman with alopecia areata. Some clones in this sample may be carry-over from other donors' samples. The CDR3 DNA reads as TGTGCCACCAGCAGGGCTACAGGTATTGAATATGAAAAACTGTTTTTT. Encoded protein: CATSRATGIEYEKLFF.